This T cell receptor beta chain came from a study of vaccination effects on CD4 cells after COVID-19. This clone showed up just a few times. Its specificity is unknown. In the ViraFEST assay, antigen-specific CD4+ clonotypes were identified by expansion after peptide-pool stimulation. Researchers isolated CD4+ T cells once approximately eleven days of culture had elapsed. The cohort was immunized with two doses of either the BNT162b2 or mRNA-1273 vaccine. Only in-frame clones appear in the TCRdb table, and some are missing; sequencing was by immunoSEQ multiplex PCR. The data contain approximately 25,000 clones, approximately 70% of them singletons. The CDR3 is made up of 12 amino acids. Between the trimmed V and J ends, which lost 8 bases and 3 bases, there was a span of 7 bases. CDR1 and CDR2 (germline): KGHSH, LQKENI.

This clonotype originated in a human donor who received a COVID-19 vaccine. This chain links TRBV18 with TRBJ2-2, with a weak D call TRBD1 (6 bases). The sample was CD4+ T cells from PBMCs cultured with SARS-CoV-2 spike peptides, taken after COVID-19 vaccination. The CDR3 region has the DNA TGTGCCAGCAGACAGGACACCGGGGAGCTGTTTTTT. Translated: CASRQDTGELFF.